The 23 T cell receptor beta chains reported below all come from one sample, sequenced in a study of T cells in Graves' hyperthyroidism and ophthalmopathy. Amplification targeted TCR beta CDR3 regions from RNA transcripts. First-round RT-PCR of the TCR CDR3 relied on the HTBI primer set. A single record per CDR3 protein comes from TCRdb applying MiXCR to the multiplex PCR reads. Of about half a million distinct CDR3 sequences in the sample, less than 20% were seen once. Sequencing was done on a sample of blood. The receptors were sampled from a man aged 35 to 55 with Graves' ophthalmopathy.

In its sample, this clonotype was seen many times. The chain couples TRBV28 to TRBJ2-7; 11 nucleotides match TRBD2. With V trimmed by 3 bases and J by 2 bases, 3 bases remained unmatched. There are 15 residues in the CDR3. Germline CDR1 is MDHEN and CDR2 is SYDVKM. The CDR3 loop is CASSFTSGSPYEQYF. For the CDR3, the DNA is TGTGCCAGCAGTTTTACTAGCGGGAGCCCCTACGAGCAGTACTTC.

The J gene is TRBJ2-3, the V gene TRBV6-2 or TRBV6-3; TRBD2 might be the D (5 bases). Looked up from germline, CDR1 is MNHEY and CDR2 is SVGEGT. Trimming removed 2 bases from V and 4 bases from J, with 10 bases in between. The CDR3 spans 14 residues. The CDR3 loop is CASSYIWTSDTQYF. The CDR3 nucleotides read TGTGCCAGCAGTTACATCTGGACTTCAGATACGCAGTATTTT.

V and J are TRBV7-6 and TRBJ2-2, with D unclear. Trimming took 2 bases from V and 2 from J, leaving 9 bases between them. CDR1 and CDR2 (germline): SGHVS, FNYEAQ. CDR3 length equals 15 residues. The chain's CDR3 is CASSLPGVNTGELFF. The CDR3 DNA reads as TGTGCCAGCAGCTTACCCGGAGTTAACACCGGGGAGCTGTTTTTT.

The chain combines TRBV10-3 with TRBJ2-7, with 7 bases fitting TRBD1. The germline V gene has CDR1 ENHRY and CDR2 SYGVKD. This CDR3 contains 12 residues. Trimming at V came to 8 bases and at J to 5 bases, leaving 6 bases not matched to a gene. The chain's CDR3 is CAISGTDNEQYF. DNA of the CDR3: TGTGCCATCTCCGGGACAGACAACGAGCAGTACTTC.

This clonotype was detected ten times or more. Sequence at one end of the junction differs from germline and may be a read error. The chain combines TRBV7-2 with TRBJ2-5; D perhaps matches TRBD2 (7 bases). The germline gives CDR1 SGHTA, CDR2 FQGNSA. The CDR3 has 13 residues. DNA for the CDR3: TGTGCCAGCAGTTTAGGGGGGGAGGGGACCCAGTACTTC. The encoded protein is CASSLGGEGTQYF.

V and J are TRBV7-8 and TRBJ1-2, with TRBD1 matching over 7 bases. Germline CDR1 reads SGHVS; CDR2 reads FQNEAQ. Trimming took 5 bases from V and 0 from J; bases not matched to a gene: 6. This CDR3 has 15 amino acids. The CDR3 reads CASSRGTDPNYGYTF. The CDR3 DNA sequence: TGTGCCAGCAGCAGGGGGACAGATCCTAACTATGGCTACACCTTC.

This clonotype was detected only a few times. The V and J genes are TRBV3-1 and TRBJ2-2, with D perhaps assigned TRBD1 or TRBD2 (5 bases each). CDR1 and CDR2 (germline): LGHDT, YNNKEL (reference sequence). The CDR3 sequence is 15 residues long. The germline V and J ends were trimmed by 0 bases and 6 bases, with 11 bases remaining between them. CDR3 nucleotides: TGTGCCAGCAGCCAAGAGGGAGAAGGGGCCGGGGAGCTGTTTTTT. Encoded protein: CASSQEGEGAGELFF. Combining the CDR3 with reference TRBV3-1 and TRBJ2-2 gives the whole variable domain DTAVSQTPKYLVTQMGNDKSIKCEQNLGHDTMYWYKQDSKKFLKIMFSYNNKELIINETVPNRFSPKSPDKAHLNLHINSLELGDSAVYFCASSQEGEGAGELFFGEGSRLTVL.

V gene TRBV18 combines with J gene TRBJ2-1, with D possibly TRBD2 on 7 matching bases. The CDR3 is 16 amino acids. Per the germline V gene, CDR1 is KGHSH and CDR2 is LQKENI. V was pared by 2 bases and J by 4 bases, with 15 bases between. The CDR3 loop reads CASSPAGASSYNEQFF. CDR3 bases: TGTGCCAGCTCACCAGCGGGGGCGAGCTCGTACAATGAGCAGTTCTTC.

This chain joins TRBV20-1 and TRBJ1-1, with D uncertain. Germline-derived CDR1 and CDR2 are DFQATT and SNEGSKA (reference sequence). The CDR3 runs 11 residues. Trimming removed 3 bases at V and 4 bases at J, with 6 bases between. The chain's CDR3 is CSARYSTEAFF. The DNA for the CDR3 is TGCAGTGCTAGGTACAGCACTGAAGCTTTCTTT.

This clonotype was seen at least ten times. CDR3 amino acids: CASSYLEGGTQYF. In DNA, the CDR3 is TGTGCCAGCAGCTACCTAGAGGGAGGGACCCAGTACTTC. This chain uses TRBV12-3 or TRBV12-4 with TRBJ2-5; tentatively, D is TRBD2 (6 bases). CDR3 length equals 13 residues. The germline V and J ends were trimmed by 6 bases and 7 bases, with 15 bases remaining between them.

The table lists this clonotype with many counts. The chain carries TRBV18 and TRBJ1-5; D is undetermined. The V end was cut by 6 bases, the J end by 0 bases, with 18 bases between. CDR1 KGHSH and CDR2 LQKENI come from the germline V gene. The CDR3 is made up of 17 amino acids. DNA for the CDR3: TGTGCCAGCTCTCGGGTGGGGATCTGGAATAGCAATCAGCCCCAGCATTTT. Translating it yields CASSRVGIWNSNQPQHF.

Of note for this clonotype: A much more abundant neighbour one base away suggests this may be a read error. This CDR3 fails to terminate in the conserved phenylalanine or tryptophan, so it likely reflects a read error. The CDR3 DNA sequence: TGTGCCAGCAGTATAACGGGACCTAGGAACACTGAAGCTTTCCTT. Protein: CASSITGPRNTEAFL. This rearrangement joins TRBV12-3 or TRBV12-4 to TRBJ1-1, with D possibly TRBD1 on 5 matching bases. This CDR3 is built from 15 residues. V lost 5 bases, J lost 1 base, and 14 bases lay in between.

This clonotype was found many times. The rearrangement links TRBV30 to TRBJ1-1, with D uncertain. CDR1 and CDR2 (germline): GTSNPN, SVGIG (reference sequence). V lost 4 bases and J 2 bases, leaving 11 bases between the germline ends. CDR3 size: 13 residues. CDR3 bases: TGTGCCTGGACTCCCCAGGCTAACACTGAAGCTTTCTTT. This gives the protein CAWTPQANTEAFF.

This clonotype was observed at least ten times. The chain carries TRBV27 and TRBJ2-2, with D hard to call. Trimming took off 6 bases at V and 0 bases at J, with 14 bases between the two ends. Germline lookup yields CDR1 MNHEY and CDR2 SMNVEV (reference sequence). The CDR3 spans 16 residues. CDR3 in DNA: TGTGCCAGCAGAAAAAGGGCCCAAGCGAACACCGGGGAGCTGTTTTTT. Protein sequence: CASRKRAQANTGELFF.

The chain carries TRBV5-1 and TRBJ2-1; D remains ambiguous. V was cut by 1 base and J by 3 bases, with 11 bases left in between. CDR1 is SGHRS, CDR2 YFSETQ, per germline. This CDR3 spans 15 amino acids. CDR3: CASSLSPGRYNEQFF. CDR3 DNA: TGCGCCAGCAGCTTGTCTCCGGGTCGCTACAATGAGCAGTTCTTC.

This clonotype came up a few times. The CDR3 region is CASSLRTYNEQFF. The CDR3 nucleotides read TGTGCCAGCAGCCTTAGGACCTACAATGAGCAGTTCTTC. V usage is TRBV3-1 and J usage is TRBJ2-1; D uncertain. Trimming shortened V by 4 bases and J by 2 bases, and 6 bases separated the two germline ends. Germline assignment: CDR1 LGHDT and CDR2 YNNKEL (reference sequence). This CDR3 has 13 residues.

This clonotype showed up just a few times. The rearrangement links TRBV28 to TRBJ1-1; 7 nucleotides align to TRBD1. Germline V gives CDR1 MDHEN, CDR2 SYDVKM. J lost 4 bases, V lost 6 bases, and 14 bases had no gene match. The CDR3 totals 16 residues. The CDR3 loop reads CASSSGQSAPTTEAFF. DNA of the CDR3: TGTGCCAGCAGCTCGGGACAGTCGGCCCCGACCACTGAAGCTTTCTTT.

This chain links TRBV28 with TRBJ2-3; possibly TRBD1 or TRBD2 for D (5 bases each). V was shortened by 4 bases and J by 1 base, with 9 bases between the two germline ends. Germline CDR1 MDHEN, CDR2 SYDVKM. CDR3 length: 14 amino acids. CDR3 residues: CASSSGAGTDTQYF. The CDR3 DNA follows: TGTGCCAGCAGTTCCGGGGCTGGCACAGATACGCAGTATTTT.

This clonotype showed up many times. The chain has TRBV30 and TRBJ2-7; 8 bases are shared with TRBD2. The CDR3 is made up of 12 amino acids. The V and J ends lost 7 bases and 5 bases, in that order; junction bases with no gene match: 7. Germline assignment: CDR1 GTSNPN and CDR2 SVGIG (reference sequence). The CDR3, as DNA: TGTGCCTCCCACCCGGGGGGGAACGAGCAGTACTTC. Translated, it gives CASHPGGNEQYF.

This clonotype was counted only a few times. The chain recombines TRBV28 with TRBJ2-3; 12 bases map to TRBD1. This CDR3 contains 18 residues. Trimming removed 7 bases from V and 1 base from J; junction bases left unmatched: 12. CDR1 is MDHEN, CDR2 SYDVKM, per germline. The CDR3 DNA sequence: TGTGCCAGCAAGTGGGGGGGACAGGGGGCAGGTGGCACAGATACGCAGTATTTT. This gives the protein CASKWGGQGAGGTDTQYF.

This clonotype has just a few counts. The chain uses TRBV30 and TRBJ1-1; 7 nucleotides line up with TRBD1. The CDR3 is made up of 13 amino acids. The V gene's germline CDR1 is GTSNPN and CDR2 SVGIG (reference sequence). V lost 7 bases and J lost 5; bases outside the gene matches: 10. CDR3 region: CAYLRGEWTEAFF. In nucleotides, the CDR3 is TGTGCCTACCTCAGGGGGGAATGGACTGAAGCTTTCTTT.

This clonotype has at least ten counts. The V gene is TRBV11-2, the J gene TRBJ2-7; 11 nucleotides align to TRBD2. The CDR3 has 15 residues. The germline V gene has CDR1 SGHAT and CDR2 FQNNGV. The ends lost 5 bases at V and 3 bases at J; junction bases unmatched: 6. CDR3 residues: CASSPRLAGNYEQYF. The CDR3, as DNA: TGTGCCAGCAGCCCGCGACTAGCGGGAAACTACGAGCAGTACTTC.

This clonotype appeared many times. The chain uses TRBV13 and TRBJ2-5; 7 bases are shared with TRBD2. V gave up 2 bases and J gave up 3 bases; unmatched junction bases: 3. This CDR3 spans 14 amino acids. Germline CDR1 reads PRHDT; CDR2 reads FYEKMQ (reference sequence). CDR3 nucleotide sequence: TGTGCCAGCAGCTTAAGGGCGGGGGAAGAGACCCAGTACTTC. This sequence encodes CASSLRAGEETQYF.